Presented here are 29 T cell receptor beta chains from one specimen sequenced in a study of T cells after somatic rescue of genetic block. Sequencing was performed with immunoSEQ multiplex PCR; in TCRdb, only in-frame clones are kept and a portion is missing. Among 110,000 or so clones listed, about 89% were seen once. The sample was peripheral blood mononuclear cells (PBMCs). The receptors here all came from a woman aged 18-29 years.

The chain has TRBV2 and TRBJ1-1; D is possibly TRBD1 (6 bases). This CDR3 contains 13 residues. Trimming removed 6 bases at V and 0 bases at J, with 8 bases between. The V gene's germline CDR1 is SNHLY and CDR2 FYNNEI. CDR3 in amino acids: CASRDSLNTEAFF. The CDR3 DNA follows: TGTGCCAGCAGGGACAGTTTGAACACTGAAGCTTTCTTT.

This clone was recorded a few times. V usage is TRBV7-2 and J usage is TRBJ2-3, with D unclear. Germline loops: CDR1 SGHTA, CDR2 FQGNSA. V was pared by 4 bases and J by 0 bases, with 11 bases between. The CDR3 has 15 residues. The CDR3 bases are TGTGCCAGCAGCTCCTCCCCTTCTAGCACAGATACGCAGTATTTT. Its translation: CASSSSPSSTDTQYF. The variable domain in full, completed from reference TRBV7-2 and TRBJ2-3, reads GAGVSQSPSNKVTEKGKDVELRCDPISGHTALYWYRQSLGQGLEFLIYFQGNSAPDKSGLPSDRFSAERTGGSVSTLTIQRTQQEDSAVYLCASSSSPSSTDTQYFGPGTRLTVL.

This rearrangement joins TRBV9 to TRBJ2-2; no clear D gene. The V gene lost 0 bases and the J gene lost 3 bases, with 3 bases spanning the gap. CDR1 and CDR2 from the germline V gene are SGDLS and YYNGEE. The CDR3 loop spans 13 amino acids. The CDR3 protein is CASSVEDTGELFF. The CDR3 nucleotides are TGTGCCAGCAGCGTAGAGGACACCGGGGAGCTGTTTTTT. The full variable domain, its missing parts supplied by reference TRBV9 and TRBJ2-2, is DSGVTQTPKHLITATGQRVTLRCSPRSGDLSVYWYQQSLDQGLQFLIQYYNGEERAKGNILERFSAQQFPDLHSELNLSSLELGDSALYFCASSVEDTGELFFGEGSRLTVL.

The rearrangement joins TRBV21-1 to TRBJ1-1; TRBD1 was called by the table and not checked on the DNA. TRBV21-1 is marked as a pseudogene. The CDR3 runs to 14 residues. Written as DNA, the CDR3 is TGTGCCAGCTTCAGACAGGTAGTAAACACTGAAGCTTTCTTT. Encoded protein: CASFRQVVNTEAFF.

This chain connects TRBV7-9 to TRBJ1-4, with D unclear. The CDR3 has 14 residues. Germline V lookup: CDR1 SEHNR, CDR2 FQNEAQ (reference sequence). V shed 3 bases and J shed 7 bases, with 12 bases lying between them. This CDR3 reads CASSLAAAFEKLFF. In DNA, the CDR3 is TGTGCCAGCAGCTTGGCAGCGGCGTTTGAAAAACTGTTTTTT.

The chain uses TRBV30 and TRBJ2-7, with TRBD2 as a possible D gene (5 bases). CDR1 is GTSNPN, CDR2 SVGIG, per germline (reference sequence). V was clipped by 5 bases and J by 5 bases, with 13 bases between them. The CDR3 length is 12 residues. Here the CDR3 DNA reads TGTGCCTGGGAACGGGGTGGCGACGAGCAGTACTTC. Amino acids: CAWERGGDEQYF.

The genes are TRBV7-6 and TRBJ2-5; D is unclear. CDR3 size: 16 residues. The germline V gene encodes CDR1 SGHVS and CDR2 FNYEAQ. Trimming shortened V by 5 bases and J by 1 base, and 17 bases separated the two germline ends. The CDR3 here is CASSPKPPPLQETQYF. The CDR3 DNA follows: TGTGCCAGCAGCCCGAAGCCGCCCCCTCTCCAAGAGACCCAGTACTTC.

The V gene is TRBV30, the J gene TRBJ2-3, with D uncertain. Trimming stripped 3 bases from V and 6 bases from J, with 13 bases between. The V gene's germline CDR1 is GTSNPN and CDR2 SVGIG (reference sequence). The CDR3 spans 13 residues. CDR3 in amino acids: CAWRTSHRDTQYF. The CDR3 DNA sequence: TGTGCCTGGAGAACCTCGCACCGGGATACGCAGTATTTT.

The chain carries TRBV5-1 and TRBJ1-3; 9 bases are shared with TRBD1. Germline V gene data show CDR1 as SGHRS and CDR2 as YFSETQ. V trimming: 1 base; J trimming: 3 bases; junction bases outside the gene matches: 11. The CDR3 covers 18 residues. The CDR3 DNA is TGCGCCAGCAGCTTGCCCGCTGGGACAGGGACGGTTGGAAACACCATATATTTT. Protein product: CASSLPAGTGTVGNTIYF.

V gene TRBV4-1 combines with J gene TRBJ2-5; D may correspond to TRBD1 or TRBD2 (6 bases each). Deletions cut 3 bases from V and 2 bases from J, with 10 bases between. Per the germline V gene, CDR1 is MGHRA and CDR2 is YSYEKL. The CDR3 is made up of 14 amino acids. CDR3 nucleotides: TGCGCCAGCAGCCATCGGGGGCTGCAAGAGACCCAGTACTTC. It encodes CASSHRGLQETQYF.

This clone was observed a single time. The CDR3 loop reads CASSLQVLSNQPQHF. In nucleotides, the CDR3 is TGTGCCAGCAGCTTACAGGTCCTGAGCAATCAGCCCCAGCATTTT. The chain links TRBV7-2 to TRBJ1-5, with unresolved D. Germline CDR1 is SGHTA and CDR2 is FQGNSA. The ends were cut back, 2 bases at V and 1 base at J, with 9 bases in the middle. There are 15 residues in the CDR3.

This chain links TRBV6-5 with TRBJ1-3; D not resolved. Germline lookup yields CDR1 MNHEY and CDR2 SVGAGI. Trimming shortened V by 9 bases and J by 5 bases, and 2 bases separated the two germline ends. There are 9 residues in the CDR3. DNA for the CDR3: TGTGCCAGGAGAAACACCATATATTTT. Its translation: CARRNTIYF.

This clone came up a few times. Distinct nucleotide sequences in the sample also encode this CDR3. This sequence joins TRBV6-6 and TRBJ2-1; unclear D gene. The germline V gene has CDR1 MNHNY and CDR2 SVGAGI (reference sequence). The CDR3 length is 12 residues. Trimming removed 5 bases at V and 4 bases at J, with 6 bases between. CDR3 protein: CASSRPYNEQFF. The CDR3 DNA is TGTGCCAGCAGTAGACCATACAATGAGCAGTTCTTC.

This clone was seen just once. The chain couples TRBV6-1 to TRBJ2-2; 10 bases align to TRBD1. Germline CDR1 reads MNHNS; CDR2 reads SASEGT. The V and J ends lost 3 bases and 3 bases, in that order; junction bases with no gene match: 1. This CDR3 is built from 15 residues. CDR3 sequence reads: CASSDGTGDTGELFF. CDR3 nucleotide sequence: TGTGCCAGCAGTGATGGGACAGGGGACACCGGGGAGCTGTTTTTT.

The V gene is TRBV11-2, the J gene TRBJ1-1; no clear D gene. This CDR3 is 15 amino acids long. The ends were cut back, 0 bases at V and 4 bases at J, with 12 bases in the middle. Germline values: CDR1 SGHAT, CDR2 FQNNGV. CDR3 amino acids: CASSLDLYVATEAFF. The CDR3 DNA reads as TGTGCCAGCAGCTTAGATCTGTACGTGGCCACTGAAGCTTTCTTT.

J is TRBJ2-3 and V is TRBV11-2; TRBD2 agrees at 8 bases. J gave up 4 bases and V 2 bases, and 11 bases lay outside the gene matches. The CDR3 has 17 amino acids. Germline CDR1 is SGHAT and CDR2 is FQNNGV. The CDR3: CASSLTRGGNTPDTQYF. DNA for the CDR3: TGTGCCAGCAGCTTAACCCGGGGGGGGAACACACCAGATACGCAGTATTTT.

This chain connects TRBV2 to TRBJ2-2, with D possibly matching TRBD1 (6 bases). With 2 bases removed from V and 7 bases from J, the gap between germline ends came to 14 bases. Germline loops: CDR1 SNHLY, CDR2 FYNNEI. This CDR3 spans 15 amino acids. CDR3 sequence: CASSELGTPIGELFF. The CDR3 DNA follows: TGTGCCAGCAGTGAATTAGGGACACCCATCGGGGAGCTGTTTTTT.

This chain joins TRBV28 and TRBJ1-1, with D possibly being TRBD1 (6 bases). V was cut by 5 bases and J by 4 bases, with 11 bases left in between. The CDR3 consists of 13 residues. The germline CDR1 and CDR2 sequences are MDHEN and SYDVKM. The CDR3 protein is CASSRRGGTEAFF. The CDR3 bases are TGTGCCAGCAGTCGGAGGGGGGGCACTGAAGCTTTCTTT.

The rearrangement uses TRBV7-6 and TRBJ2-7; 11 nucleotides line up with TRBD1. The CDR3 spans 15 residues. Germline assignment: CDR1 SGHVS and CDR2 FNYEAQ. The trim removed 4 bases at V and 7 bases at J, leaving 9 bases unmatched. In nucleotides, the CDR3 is TGTGCCAGCAGCTCAGAACCGGGACAGGGGGGAGAGCAGTACTTC. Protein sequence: CASSSEPGQGGEQYF. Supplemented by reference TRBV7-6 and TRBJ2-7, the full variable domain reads GAGVSQSPRYKVTKRGQDVALRCDPISGHVSLYWYRQALGQGPEFLTYFNYEAQQDKSGLPNDRFSAERPEGSISTLTIQRTEQRDSAMYRCASSSEPGQGGEQYFGPGTRLTVT.

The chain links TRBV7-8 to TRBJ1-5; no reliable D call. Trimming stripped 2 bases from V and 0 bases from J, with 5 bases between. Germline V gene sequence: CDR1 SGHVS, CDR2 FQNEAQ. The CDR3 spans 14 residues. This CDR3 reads CASSLKASNQPQHF. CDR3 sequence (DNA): TGTGCCAGCAGCTTAAAGGCTAGCAATCAGCCCCAGCATTTT.

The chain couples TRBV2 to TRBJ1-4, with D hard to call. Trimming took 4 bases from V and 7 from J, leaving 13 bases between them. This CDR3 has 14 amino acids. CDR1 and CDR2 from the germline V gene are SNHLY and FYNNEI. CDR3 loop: CASSGGLSGEKLFF. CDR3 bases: TGTGCCAGCAGTGGGGGTCTGTCGGGTGAAAAACTGTTTTTT.

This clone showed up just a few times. CDR3 in amino acids: CASSPRGANTEAFF. For the CDR3, the DNA is TGCGCCAGCAGCCCTCGGGGGGCTAACACTGAAGCTTTCTTT. The V and J genes are TRBV4-3 and TRBJ1-1; D might be TRBD1 (6 bases). The length of the CDR3 is 14 residues. CDR1 is LGHNA, CDR2 YSLEER, per germline. The ends were cut back, 4 bases at V and 2 bases at J, with 11 bases in the middle.

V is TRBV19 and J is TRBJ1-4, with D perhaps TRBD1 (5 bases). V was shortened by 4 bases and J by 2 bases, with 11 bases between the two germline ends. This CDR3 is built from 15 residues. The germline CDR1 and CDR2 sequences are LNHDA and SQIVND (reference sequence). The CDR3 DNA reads TGTGCCAGTAGTACTGGAGGGGAGACTAATGAAAAACTGTTTTTT. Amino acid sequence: CASSTGGETNEKLFF.

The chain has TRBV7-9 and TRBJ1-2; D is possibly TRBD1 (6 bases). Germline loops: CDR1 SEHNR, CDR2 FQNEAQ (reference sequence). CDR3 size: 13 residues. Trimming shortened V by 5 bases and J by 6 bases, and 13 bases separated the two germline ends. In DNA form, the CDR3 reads TGTGCCAGCAGCCGAACAGGGTTGGATGGCTACACCTTC. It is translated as CASSRTGLDGYTF.

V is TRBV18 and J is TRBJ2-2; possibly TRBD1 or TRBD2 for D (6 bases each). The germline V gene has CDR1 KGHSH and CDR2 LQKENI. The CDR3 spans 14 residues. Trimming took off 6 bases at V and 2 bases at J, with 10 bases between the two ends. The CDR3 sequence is CASSRDTNTGELFF. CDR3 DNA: TGTGCCAGCTCGCGGGACACTAACACCGGGGAGCTGTTTTTT.

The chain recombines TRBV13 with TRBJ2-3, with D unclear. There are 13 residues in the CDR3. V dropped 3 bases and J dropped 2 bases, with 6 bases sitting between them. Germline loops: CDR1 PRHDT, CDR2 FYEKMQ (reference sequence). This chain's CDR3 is CASSLGTTDTQYF. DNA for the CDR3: TGTGCCAGCAGCTTGGGTACCACAGATACGCAGTATTTT.

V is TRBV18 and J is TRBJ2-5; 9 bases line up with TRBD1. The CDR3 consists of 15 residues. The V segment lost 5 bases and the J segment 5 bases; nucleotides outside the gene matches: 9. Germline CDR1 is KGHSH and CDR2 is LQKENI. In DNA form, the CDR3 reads TGTGCCAGCTCATCGCGTACAGGGGGCTTGGAGACCCAGTACTTC. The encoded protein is CASSSRTGGLETQYF.

The CDR3 sequence: CAWSVRGRGRWETNEKLFF. In DNA form, the CDR3 reads TGTGCCTGGAGTGTACGAGGCAGGGGGCGGTGGGAAACAAATGAAAAACTGTTTTTT. V and J are TRBV30 and TRBJ1-4, with 8 bases fitting TRBD1. Trimming took 0 bases from V and 5 from J; bases not matched to a gene: 17. Germline lookup yields CDR1 GTSNPN and CDR2 SVGIG (reference sequence). This CDR3 has 19 residues.

The chain's CDR3 is CASSPWRGTGSYEQYF. In DNA form, the CDR3 reads TGTGCCAGCAGTCCCTGGAGGGGGACCGGAAGCTACGAGCAGTACTTC. This sequence joins TRBV27 and TRBJ2-7; D tentatively reads TRBD1 or TRBD2 (6 bases each). The CDR3 length is 16 residues. Trimming left V 5 bases short and J 3 bases short, with 20 bases between. Germline V lookup: CDR1 MNHEY, CDR2 SMNVEV (reference sequence).